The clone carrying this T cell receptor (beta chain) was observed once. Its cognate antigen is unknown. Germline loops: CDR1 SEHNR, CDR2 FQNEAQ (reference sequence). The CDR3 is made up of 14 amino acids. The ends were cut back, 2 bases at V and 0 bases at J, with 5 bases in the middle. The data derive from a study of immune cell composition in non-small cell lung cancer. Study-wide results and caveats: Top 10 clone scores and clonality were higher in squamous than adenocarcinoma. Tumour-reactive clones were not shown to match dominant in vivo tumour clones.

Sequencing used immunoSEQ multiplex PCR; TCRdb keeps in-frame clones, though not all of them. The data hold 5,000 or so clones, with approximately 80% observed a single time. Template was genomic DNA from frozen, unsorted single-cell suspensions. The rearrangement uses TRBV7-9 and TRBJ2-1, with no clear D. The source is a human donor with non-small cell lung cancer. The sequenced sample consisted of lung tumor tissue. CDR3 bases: TGTGCCAGCAGCTTAACAAGCTCCTACAATGAGCAGTTCTTC. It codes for CASSLTSSYNEQFF.